This TCR beta chain was recovered during a study of T cells in Graves' hyperthyroidism and ophthalmopathy. Study-wide results and limits: Blood also carried most thyroid clonotypes expanded above 0.001.

This clonotype was seen a single time. Antigen: not known. The junction and the germline gene differ at one end; a read error may be behind it. TCR beta CDR3 regions were amplified from RNA. First-round RT-PCR targeting the TCR CDR3 was performed with the HTBI primer set. Via MiXCR, TCRdb re-called the multiplex PCR reads, giving one row per CDR3 protein. The sample lists 500,000 to 600,000 distinct CDR3 sequences, more than 45% occurring once. Germline V CDR1 and CDR2: MGHDK, SYGVNS. The CDR3 is 18 amino acids. V is TRBV25-1 and J is TRBJ2-7, with 12 nucleotides matching TRBD2. The sequenced material came from peripheral blood or thyroid tissue (not recorded which). The TCR sequence derives from an adult woman with Graves' disease, either hyperthyroidism or ophthalmopathy (not recorded which). The CDR3 bases are TGTGCCTGCAGTGCTTTCCATGGGGCTAGCGGGAGGGCCTACGAGCAGTACTTC. Protein product: CACSAFHGASGRAYEQYF.